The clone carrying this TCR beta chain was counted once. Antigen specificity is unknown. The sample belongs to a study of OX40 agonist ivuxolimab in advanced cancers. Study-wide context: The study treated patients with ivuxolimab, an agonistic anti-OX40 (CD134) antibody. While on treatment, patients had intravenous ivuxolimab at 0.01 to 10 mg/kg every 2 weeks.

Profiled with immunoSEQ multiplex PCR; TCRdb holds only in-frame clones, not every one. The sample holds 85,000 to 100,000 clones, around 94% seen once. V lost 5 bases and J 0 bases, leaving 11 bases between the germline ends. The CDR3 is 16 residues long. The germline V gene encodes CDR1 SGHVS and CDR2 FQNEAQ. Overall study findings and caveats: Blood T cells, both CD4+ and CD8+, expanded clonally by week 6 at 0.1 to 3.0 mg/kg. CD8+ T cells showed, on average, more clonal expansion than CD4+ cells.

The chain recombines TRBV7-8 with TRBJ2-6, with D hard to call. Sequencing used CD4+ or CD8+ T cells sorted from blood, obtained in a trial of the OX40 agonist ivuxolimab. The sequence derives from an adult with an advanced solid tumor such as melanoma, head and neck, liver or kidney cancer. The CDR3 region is CASSGRWDSGANVLTF. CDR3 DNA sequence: TGTGCCAGCAGCGGTCGGTGGGACTCTGGGGCCAACGTCCTGACTTTC.